These T cell receptor beta chains were read from a single sample in a study of T cell responses to AZD1222 COVID-19 vaccine. Assay used: immunoSEQ multiplex PCR; TCRdb lists only in-frame clones, some missing. The sample includes tens of thousands of clones, around 80% of them seen just once. The material was peripheral blood, obtained on day 0 of AZD1222 vaccination. These receptors came from an adult in good health. Each CDR3 is given with its conserved first and last residue. A D gene is named only where the DNA matches it firmly. Size tells how often a clone was seen (once, few, many) or the class of an expanded clone, and some rows leave it out.

d_call	j_call	clone_size	v_call	cdr3_aa	cdr3_nt
-	TRBJ2-3	-	TRBV19	CASSILVTDTQYF	TGTGCCAGTAGTATCTTAGTCACAGATACGCAGTATTTT
TRBD2	TRBJ2-7	many	TRBV11-2	CASSPSNGLVMDEQYF	TGTGCCAGCAGCCCGTCGAATGGACTAGTCATGGACGAGCAGTACTTC
TRBD2	TRBJ2-3	-	TRBV4-1	CASSQDGLAGSTDTQYF	TGCGCCAGCAGCCAAGATGGACTAGCGGGCAGCACAGATACGCAGTATTTT
-	TRBJ1-1	once	TRBV18	CASSPRRGGGTEAFF	TGTGCCAGCTCACCACGTCGGGGCGGCGGCACTGAAGCTTTCTTT
-	TRBJ2-1	-	TRBV5-1	CASSRTTRRGDPGNEQFF	TGCGCCAGCAGTCGCACTACCCGCCGAGGAGACCCCGGAAATGAGCAGTTCTTC
-	TRBJ2-6	once	TRBV11-2	CASSLQLSGANVLTF	TGTGCCAGCAGCTTACAGCTCTCTGGGGCCAACGTCCTGACTTTC
TRBD1	TRBJ1-3	-	TRBV5-1	CASSSDRGGNTIYF	TGCGCCAGCAGCTCGGACAGGGGCGGAAACACCATATATTTT
TRBD1	TRBJ1-5	-	TRBV6-5	CASSRGGQGGQPQHF	TGTGCCAGCAGCCGGGGGGGACAGGGAGGTCAGCCCCAGCATTTT
TRBD2	TRBJ2-1	-	TRBV5-1	CASSWASGSRGNEQFF	TGCGCCAGCAGCTGGGCTAGCGGGAGCAGGGGCAATGAGCAGTTCTTC
-	TRBJ1-2	-	TRBV5-1	CASSSSEANYGYTF	TGCGCCAGCAGCTCCTCGGAAGCTAACTATGGCTACACCTTC
TRBD1	TRBJ1-4	-	TRBV7-9	CASSPDRANEKLFF	TGTGCCAGCAGCCCAGACAGGGCTAATGAAAAACTGTTTTTT
TRBD1	TRBJ1-4	-	TRBV2	CASSRDRDEKLFF	TGTGCCAGCAGTCGGGACAGGGACGAAAAACTGTTTTTT
-	TRBJ2-4	-	TRBV27	CASSRGGTSAKNIQYF	TGTGCCAGCAGTCGCGGGGGCACCTCCGCCAAAAACATTCAGTACTTC
TRBD1	TRBJ2-2	few	TRBV5-8	CASSLGQGHTGELFF	TGTGCCAGCAGCTTGGGACAGGGTCATACCGGGGAGCTGTTTTTT
-	TRBJ1-3	-	TRBV28	CASSPGGLYSGNTIYF	TGTGCCAGCAGCCCCGGTGGCCTCTACTCTGGAAACACCATATATTTT
-	TRBJ2-5	-	TRBV7-6	CASTQDQGTYQETQYF	TGTGCCAGCACACAAGATCAGGGGACCTACCAAGAGACCCAGTACTTC
-	TRBJ1-2	-	TRBV19	CASWMQGSGRVGYTF	TGTGCCAGTTGGATGCAGGGATCCGGGAGAGTTGGCTACACCTTC
-	TRBJ2-7	-	TRBV7-2	CASSLVGHSYEQYF	TGTGCCAGCAGCTTAGTAGGGCACTCCTACGAGCAGTACTTC
-	TRBJ2-7	-	TRBV4-1	CASSQIIAPFQYF	TGCGCCAGCAGCCAAATTATAGCCCCTTTTCAGTACTTC
-	TRBJ1-4	few	TRBV30	CASTTQARAEKLFF	TGTGCCTCCACGACCCAGGCGAGGGCTGAAAAACTGTTTTTT
-	TRBJ1-6	few	TRBV5-1	CASTPTDDSPLHF	TGCGCCAGCACGCCTACGGATGATTCACCCCTCCACTTT
TRBD1	TRBJ2-1	few	TRBV30	CAWEQGGPYNEQFF	TGTGCCTGGGAACAGGGGGGCCCGTACAATGAGCAGTTCTTC
-	TRBJ2-5	-	TRBV7-8	CASSLYRVTGETQYF	TGTGCCAGCAGCTTATACAGGGTTACTGGAGAGACCCAGTACTTC
TRBD1	TRBJ2-1	-	TRBV11-2	CASSVRDRGYNEQFF	TGTGCCAGCAGCGTCCGGGACAGGGGGTACAATGAGCAGTTCTTC